These 26 T cell receptor beta chains were all obtained from the same sample, sequenced in a study of blood T cell repertoires in COVID-19. Using immunoSEQ multiplex PCR, the repertoire was profiled, and TCRdb retains in-frame clones only, with some absent. The table records around 250,000 clones, 70% to 90% of them present only once. Sample: PBMCs or T cells enriched from blood (not recorded which). The source is a man aged 45-65 years who had been exposed to COVID-19.

V is TRBV25-1 and J is TRBJ1-2, with unresolved D. Deletions cut 2 bases from V and 4 bases from J, with 8 bases between. Germline values: CDR1 MGHDK, CDR2 SYGVNS. The CDR3 totals 13 residues. The CDR3 DNA reads TGTGCCAGCAGTGAAGGCGGAACCTATGGCTACACCTTC. It codes for CASSEGGTYGYTF.

This sequence joins TRBV5-5 and TRBJ2-5, with 7 bases lining up with TRBD1. The CDR3 covers 15 residues. V trimming: 2 bases; J trimming: 3 bases; junction bases outside the gene matches: 7. Germline V gene lookup returns CDR1 SGHKS and CDR2 YYEKEE (reference sequence). The CDR3 is CASSFSPTGKETQYF. CDR3 in DNA: TGTGCCAGCAGCTTTTCCCCGACAGGGAAAGAGACCCAGTACTTC.

This chain connects TRBV11-2 to TRBJ1-1, with D perhaps matching TRBD1 (5 bases). Germline CDR1 and CDR2: SGHAT and FQNNGV. V was clipped by 3 bases and J by 6 bases, with 14 bases between them. This CDR3 is 14 amino acids long. The CDR3 sequence: CASSFQGPGAEAFF. Written as DNA, the CDR3 is TGTGCCAGCAGCTTCCAAGGCCCGGGGGCTGAAGCTTTCTTT. The variable domain in full, completed from reference TRBV11-2 and TRBJ1-1, reads EAGVAQSPRYKIIEKRQSVAFWCNPISGHATLYWYQQILGQGPKLLIQFQNNGVVDDSQLPKDRFSAERLKGVDSTLKIQPAKLEDSAVYLCASSFQGPGAEAFFGQGTRLTVV.

The chain recombines TRBV7-2 with TRBJ2-7; D gene ambiguous. The CDR3 is made up of 14 amino acids. Germline assignment: CDR1 SGHTA and CDR2 FQGNSA. The V end lost 3 bases, the J end lost 7 bases, and 16 bases lay between the germline ends. DNA of the CDR3: TGTGCCAGCAGCTTTGGTGGCGGAGCCACAGAGCAGTACTTC. Residues: CASSFGGGATEQYF.

The gene calls are TRBV5-1 and TRBJ1-4; D possibly corresponds to TRBD1 (6 bases). Trimming pared 0 bases from V and 8 bases from J, leaving 11 bases between. The CDR3 spans 14 residues. Per germline, CDR1 SGHRS and CDR2 YFSETQ. The CDR3 reads CASSLGRGREKLFF. As DNA, the CDR3 is TGCGCCAGCAGCTTGGGCAGGGGTCGGGAAAAACTGTTTTTT.

The V call is TRBV2, the J call TRBJ1-4; tentative D call: TRBD1 (5 bases). V lost 10 bases, J lost 8 bases, and 17 bases lay in between. Germline V CDR1 and CDR2: SNHLY, FYNNEI. The CDR3 loop spans 13 amino acids. In DNA form, the CDR3 reads TGTGCCACCTCGCGGGGACTGGGGGAAAAACTGTTTTTT. It encodes CATSRGLGEKLFF.

This chain connects TRBV5-1 to TRBJ1-2; TRBD1 agrees at 8 bases. The ends lost 0 bases at V and 8 bases at J; junction bases unmatched: 9. CDR1 and CDR2 from the germline V gene are SGHRS and YFSETQ. CDR3 length: 15 residues. CDR3 coding DNA: TGCGCCAGCAGCTTGGCAGGGGGCGCTGGTAGAGGCTACACCTTC. Its protein is CASSLAGGAGRGYTF.

This chain uses TRBV10-1 with TRBJ1-1; D remains ambiguous. CDR3 length: 10 residues. The germline V gene encodes CDR1 WNHNN and CDR2 SYGVQD (reference sequence). The V end was cut by 7 bases, the J end by 5 bases, with 5 bases between. This chain's CDR3 is CASTGTEAFF. For the CDR3, the DNA is TGCGCCAGCACCGGGACTGAAGCTTTCTTT.

In DNA, the CDR3 is TGTGCCAGCCGCGGTTCAGGGAGCAATCAGCCCCAGCATTTT. This translates into CASRGSGSNQPQHF. The chain employs TRBV28 and TRBJ1-5, with D possibly TRBD1 on 5 matching bases. Trimming pared 8 bases from V and 1 base from J, leaving 12 bases between. CDR1 MDHEN and CDR2 SYDVKM come from the germline V gene. CDR3 length: 14 residues. The entire variable domain, with the rest obtained from reference TRBV28 and TRBJ1-5, is as follows: DVKVTQSSRYLVKRTGEKVFLECVQDMDHENMFWYRQDPGLGLRLIYFSYDVKMKEKGDIPEGYSVSREKKERFSLILESASTNQTSMYLCASRGSGSNQPQHFGDGTRLSIL.

V is TRBV3-1 (or the pseudogene TRBV3-2) and J is TRBJ1-1, with D possibly matching TRBD1 (6 bases). CDR3 size: 16 residues. The ends were cut back, 5 bases at V and 0 bases at J, with 16 bases in the middle. The germline V gene has CDR1 LGHDT and CDR2 YNNKEL (reference sequence). DNA of the CDR3: TGTGCCAGCAGCTTGACAGGAGGCAAAATGAACACTGAAGCTTTCTTT. Translating gives CASSLTGGKMNTEAFF.

The genes are TRBV5-1 and TRBJ1-2, with D perhaps TRBD1 (5 bases). The V end lost 4 bases, the J end lost 9 bases, and 22 bases lay between the germline ends. The V gene's germline CDR1 is SGHRS and CDR2 YFSETQ. The CDR3 spans 15 residues. This CDR3 reads CASSKRTDGSGSYTF. The CDR3 coding sequence is TGCGCCAGCAGCAAAAGGACCGATGGTTCAGGGAGCTACACCTTC.

The chain has TRBV12-3 or TRBV12-4 and TRBJ1-6; D unclear. V was shortened by 4 bases and J by 11 bases, with 12 bases between the two germline ends. The CDR3 sequence is 13 residues long. Here the CDR3 DNA reads TGTGCCAGCAGTTCCCAAGTGAGGGCACCCCTCCACTTT. Translated: CASSSQVRAPLHF.

CDR3 coding DNA: TGTGCCAGCAGAAGAGACCGCGCGGCCGGGGAGCTGTTTTTT. This gives the protein CASRRDRAAGELFF. The chain employs TRBV6-5 and TRBJ2-2; D remains unclear. Per the germline V gene, CDR1 is MNHEY and CDR2 is SVGAGI. Deletions cut 6 bases from V and 6 bases from J, with 14 bases between. This CDR3 contains 14 residues.

The CDR3 spells CAISRDSDRGSGYTF. DNA for the CDR3: TGTGCCATCAGCCGAGATTCGGACAGGGGGAGCGGCTACACCTTC. The chain combines TRBV10-3 with TRBJ1-2; 10 nucleotides align to TRBD1. Germline CDR1 reads ENHRY; CDR2 reads SYGVKD. J lost 8 bases, V lost 6 bases, and 12 bases had no gene match. This CDR3 spans 15 amino acids.

The V and J genes are TRBV30 and TRBJ1-5; D ambiguous. The V end lost 4 bases, the J end lost 5 bases, and 12 bases lay between the germline ends. Germline lookup yields CDR1 GTSNPN and CDR2 SVGIG (reference sequence). The CDR3 totals 13 residues. Written as DNA, the CDR3 is TGTGCCTGGATTCCTCCCTCCGATCAGCCCCAGCATTTT. Protein product: CAWIPPSDQPQHF.

This clone was detected a few times. Distinct nucleotide sequences in the sample also encode this CDR3. In DNA form, the CDR3 reads TGTGCCAGCAGTTTGCCAGGGGATGGCTACACCTTC. Its translation is CASSLPGDGYTF. The chain joins TRBV28 to TRBJ1-2; tentatively, D is TRBD1 (6 bases). V was trimmed by 3 bases and J by 6 bases, leaving 8 bases between them. The germline V gene encodes CDR1 MDHEN and CDR2 SYDVKM. This CDR3 contains 12 residues.

This clone was observed a few times. In nucleotides, the CDR3 is TGTGCCAGCAGCCGTACCTCGGGAGAAACCAATGAGCAGTTCTTC. Residues: CASSRTSGETNEQFF. The chain has TRBV9 and TRBJ2-1, with TRBD2 as a possible D gene (6 bases). The CDR3 sequence is 15 residues long. V dropped 4 bases and J dropped 6 bases, with 17 bases sitting between them. In germline, CDR1 is SGDLS, CDR2 YYNGEE.

The DNA for the CDR3 is TGTGCCTGGAGGGCGGGCCGTGAAGCTTTCTTT. The encoded protein is CAWRAGREAFF. The chain links TRBV30 to TRBJ1-1, with no clear D. In germline, CDR1 is GTSNPN, CDR2 SVGIG (reference sequence). The CDR3 runs to 11 residues. Trimming removed 3 bases from V and 7 bases from J, with 9 bases in between.

The V and J genes are TRBV12-3 or TRBV12-4 and TRBJ1-5; 8 nucleotides align to TRBD1. With 6 bases clipped from V and 6 bases from J, the junction kept 1 base outside the gene matches. There are 12 residues in the CDR3. CDR3 nucleotides: TGTGCCAGCAGGGGGACAGGTCAGCCCCAGCATTTT. Amino acid sequence: CASRGTGQPQHF.

The chain recombines TRBV18 with TRBJ1-2, with D hard to call. Between the trimmed V and J ends, which lost 5 bases and 0 bases, there was a span of 13 bases. The length of the CDR3 is 15 residues. Germline V CDR1 and CDR2: KGHSH, LQKENI. CDR3 in DNA: TGTGCCAGCTCAGAGGGCCTGCCGACTAACTATGGCTACACCTTC. Amino acids: CASSEGLPTNYGYTF.

Notes on this clone: Other DNA sequences in the same sample also yield this CDR3. The chain links TRBV18 to TRBJ1-2; 7 bases are shared with TRBD1. The CDR3 sequence is 13 residues long. The V gene's germline CDR1 is KGHSH and CDR2 LQKENI. Trimming cost V 3 bases and J 3 bases; bases outside gene matches: 1. The CDR3 region is CASSPGTDYGYTF. CDR3 nucleotides: TGTGCCAGCTCACCCGGGACAGACTATGGCTACACCTTC.

This chain links TRBV3-1 (or the pseudogene TRBV3-2) with TRBJ2-7, with TRBD2 identical over 7 bases. Germline V gives CDR1 LGHDT, CDR2 YNNKEL (reference sequence). The junction had 15 bases not matched to a gene; V was cut back by 5 bases and J by 2 bases. The CDR3 runs to 17 residues. The DNA of the CDR3 is TGTGCCAGCAGCTTACGGGGGGTAAGGGGCCTTGCCTACGAGCAGTACTTC. Translating it yields CASSLRGVRGLAYEQYF.

J is TRBJ1-4 and V is TRBV7-3; a weak D match, TRBD1 (5 bases). There are 14 residues in the CDR3. CDR1 is SGHTA and CDR2 is FQGTGA in the germline V gene. V was cut by 6 bases and J by 8 bases, with 16 bases left in between. CDR3 sequence (DNA): TGTGCCAGCAGTCCCTCGGGGACTGAGGAAAAACTGTTTTTT. It encodes CASSPSGTEEKLFF. Variable domain in full (rest from reference TRBV7-3 and TRBJ1-4): GAGVSQTPSNKVTEKGKYVELRCDPISGHTALYWYRQSLGQGPEFLIYFQGTGAADDSGLPNDRFFAVRPEGSVSTLKIQRTERGDSAVYLCASSPSGTEEKLFFGSGTQLSVL.

V and J are TRBV28 and TRBJ1-6; possible D gene TRBD1, 5 bases. Per germline, CDR1 MDHEN and CDR2 SYDVKM. Between the trimmed V and J ends, which lost 1 base and 7 bases, there was a span of 11 bases. The CDR3 consists of 15 residues. The CDR3 protein is CASSLFSGLNSPLHF. The CDR3 DNA is TGTGCCAGCAGTTTATTTTCAGGGTTGAATTCACCCCTCCACTTT.

This clone was observed once. CDR3 amino acids: CASSSGLLVGAGYTF. CDR3 DNA: TGCGCCAGCAGCTCGGGACTGCTCGTCGGAGCGGGCTACACCTTC. V gene TRBV5-1 combines with J gene TRBJ1-2, with D possibly being TRBD1 (5 bases). This CDR3 region has 15 residues. Germline V gives CDR1 SGHRS, CDR2 YFSETQ. Trimming removed 3 bases from V and 8 bases from J, with 20 bases in between.

The chain employs TRBV19 and TRBJ1-1, with TRBD1 identical over 7 bases. Germline V gene sequence: CDR1 LNHDA, CDR2 SQIVND (reference sequence). The CDR3 sequence is 14 residues long. The J segment lost 2 bases and the V segment lost 6 bases, leaving 6 bases of the junction unmatched. In nucleotides, the CDR3 is TGTGCCAGTAGGTACCGGGACAGAAACACTGAAGCTTTCTTT. It encodes CASRYRDRNTEAFF.